This T cell receptor (beta chain) was observed in a study of OX40 agonist ivuxolimab in advanced cancers. Study as a whole: People in dose escalation had one of these cancers: hepatocellular carcinoma, melanoma, renal cell or head and neck cancer. Two cutaneous melanoma patients and one hepatocellular carcinoma patient, three in all, had partial responses. The study, taken as a whole, reports: Relative to CD4+, CD8+ T cells held more expanded clones on average.

With respect to this clone: The antigen is undetermined.

Using immunoSEQ multiplex PCR, the repertoire was profiled, and TCRdb retains in-frame clones only, with some absent. The sample shows roughly 20,000 clones, roughly 74% of them seen only once. Blood got drawn at baseline, again on cycle 4 day 1, and then on cycle 7 day 1. V was cut by 9 bases and J by 5 bases, with 7 bases left in between. CDR1 is LNHDA and CDR2 is SQIVND in the germline V gene (reference sequence). The CDR3 spans 10 residues. The rearrangement uses TRBV19 and TRBJ1-1; D unresolved. This specimen consisted of CD4+ or CD8+ T cells sorted from blood, obtained in a trial of the OX40 agonist ivuxolimab. This clonotype was sampled from an adult with an advanced solid tumor such as melanoma, head and neck, liver or kidney cancer. The CDR3 loop is CARYLTEAFF. In DNA, the CDR3 is TGTGCCAGATACCTTACTGAAGCTTTCTTT.